The 27 T cell receptor beta chains presented below share a single source sample, sequenced in a study of T-cell reconstitution after alpha-beta-depleted transplantation in children. Unique molecular identifiers were incorporated when the TCRbeta library was constructed. TCRdb reanalysed the PCR reads using MiXCR and keeps one entry per CDR3 protein. This sample yields roughly 500,000 distinct CDR3 sequences, of which 18% are seen a single time; 2.5% to 4% belongs to the top ten. The sample here was PBMCs from the stem cell graft donor, taken from the stem cell graft. These receptors all stem from a human donor who donated a stem cell graft to a child with acute lymphoblastic leukemia.

This clonotype was observed a few times. V gene TRBV9 combines with J gene TRBJ1-1; D is undetermined. V lost 0 bases and J 0 bases, leaving 9 bases between the germline ends. The CDR3 runs 15 residues. CDR1 and CDR2 (germline): SGDLS, YYNGEE. Here the CDR3 DNA reads TGTGCCAGCAGCGTAGGGGCCGATATGAACACTGAAGCTTTCTTT. Its translation: CASSVGADMNTEAFF.

This clonotype was picked up one time. The chain employs TRBV4-2 and TRBJ1-1, with no clear D. The CDR3 totals 15 residues. Trimming took 1 base from V and 2 from J, leaving 11 bases between them. Germline CDR1 LGHNA, CDR2 YNFKEQ. The CDR3 region is CASSQGSSGNTEAFF. The CDR3 bases are TGTGCCAGCAGCCAAGGATCGTCGGGAAACACTGAAGCTTTCTTT.

This clonotype occurred a few times. This chain joins TRBV7-9 and TRBJ2-3, with D perhaps matching TRBD2 (6 bases). This CDR3 has 15 amino acids. The V and J ends lost 4 bases and 3 bases respectively, with 14 bases between them. Germline V gene lookup returns CDR1 SEHNR and CDR2 FQNEAQ (reference sequence). CDR3 sequence reads: CASSSIRGSTDTQYF. Written as DNA, the CDR3 is TGTGCCAGCAGCTCCATTCGGGGGAGTACAGATACGCAGTATTTT. Together with reference TRBV7-9 and TRBJ2-3, the CDR3 gives the full variable domain: DTGVSQNPRHKITKRGQNVTFRCDPISEHNRLYWYRQTLGQGPEFLTYFQNEAQLEKSRLLSDRFSAERPKGSFSTLEIQRTEQGDSAMYLCASSSIRGSTDTQYFGPGTRLTVL.

This clonotype was counted at least ten times. The chain carries TRBV7-9 and TRBJ2-2, with D hard to call. V dropped 4 bases and J dropped 5 bases, with 8 bases sitting between them. The germline gives CDR1 SEHNR, CDR2 FQNEAQ (reference sequence). CDR3 size: 13 residues. CDR3 sequence: CASSSVRTGELFF. Written as DNA, the CDR3 is TGTGCCAGCAGCTCGGTCCGTACCGGGGAGCTGTTTTTT.

V usage is TRBV2 and J usage is TRBJ2-2; D remains ambiguous. The germline V and J ends were trimmed by 1 base and 4 bases, with 13 bases remaining between them. Germline values: CDR1 SNHLY, CDR2 FYNNEI. The CDR3 is made up of 16 amino acids. In nucleotides, the CDR3 is TGTGCCAGCAGTGAAGACGACTTCAGTACCACCGGGGAGCTGTTTTTT. Translated, it gives CASSEDDFSTTGELFF.

The chain couples TRBV7-6 to TRBJ1-1, with D possibly matching TRBD1 (5 bases). Trimming stripped 2 bases from V and 3 bases from J, with 13 bases between. The CDR3 has 15 amino acids. The germline gives CDR1 SGHVS, CDR2 FNYEAQ. The CDR3 region has the DNA TGTGCCAGCAGCTTATGGGGGGGGGGAGACACTGAAGCTTTCTTT. Its protein product is CASSLWGGGDTEAFF.

The chain has TRBV4-1 and TRBJ2-3; D remains unclear. V was trimmed by 3 bases and J by 6 bases, leaving 10 bases between them. The CDR3 is made up of 13 amino acids. Germline V gene lookup returns CDR1 MGHRA and CDR2 YSYEKL. Here the CDR3 reads CASSQTALDTQYF. As DNA, the CDR3 is TGCGCCAGCAGCCAGACTGCCTTGGATACGCAGTATTTT.

The rearrangement joins TRBV5-1 to TRBJ2-7; no definite D call. The germline V gene encodes CDR1 SGHRS and CDR2 YFSETQ. Trimming took off 0 bases at V and 5 bases at J, with 9 bases between the two ends. This CDR3 is 13 amino acids long. The CDR3 reads CASSLAYEDEQYF. In nucleotides, the CDR3 is TGCGCCAGCAGCTTGGCCTACGAGGACGAGCAGTACTTC. The complete variable domain, with remaining parts taken from reference TRBV5-1 and TRBJ2-7, reads KAGVTQTPRYLIKTRGQQVTLSCSPISGHRSVSWYQQTPGQGLQFLFEYFSETQRNKGNFPGRFSGRQFSNSRSEMNVSTLELGDSALYLCASSLAYEDEQYFGPGTRLTVT.

This clonotype appeared a few times. The chain couples TRBV6-4 to TRBJ2-1; D perhaps matches TRBD1 (5 bases). Germline V CDR1 and CDR2: MRHNA, SNTAGT. Trimming cost V 0 bases and J 10 bases, with 10 bases left between them. The CDR3 length is 13 residues. CDR3 sequence reads: CASSDSLWGEQFF. CDR3 in DNA: TGTGCCAGCAGTGACTCCCTGTGGGGCGAGCAGTTCTTC.

This CDR3 is CASSYYLGRKLFF. DNA of the CDR3: TGTGCCAGCAGTTACTACTTGGGACGAAAACTGTTTTTT. This chain uses TRBV6-5 with TRBJ1-4; perhaps TRBD1 as D (5 bases). Deletions cut 1 base from V and 10 bases from J, with 10 bases between. This CDR3 spans 13 amino acids. CDR1 is MNHEY and CDR2 is SVGAGI in the germline V gene.

This clonotype has only a few counts. The genes are TRBV27 and TRBJ2-2; perhaps TRBD1 as D (5 bases). V was cut by 5 bases and J by 3 bases, with 10 bases left in between. Germline values: CDR1 MNHEY, CDR2 SMNVEV (reference sequence). This CDR3 spans 14 amino acids. CDR3 nucleotide sequence: TGTGCCAGCAGTCCACGACAGTACACCGGGGAGCTGTTTTTT. Its translation: CASSPRQYTGELFF.

In this sample, this clonotype turned up a few times. The rearrangement joins TRBV7-2 to TRBJ2-1; a possible D gene is TRBD2 (5 bases). Trimming cost V 4 bases and J 3 bases, with 13 bases left between them. The CDR3 length is 15 residues. Germline-derived CDR1 and CDR2 are SGHTA and FQGNSA. The CDR3 spells CASSSLGGYYNEQFF. The CDR3 region has the DNA TGTGCCAGCAGCTCCCTAGGCGGGTACTACAATGAGCAGTTCTTC.

This clonotype was seen a few times. The chain joins TRBV27 to TRBJ1-2, with 8 bases matching TRBD1. CDR3 size: 14 residues. The V and J ends lost 8 bases and 4 bases, in that order; junction bases with no gene match: 9. CDR1 and CDR2 (germline): MNHEY, SMNVEV (reference sequence). This chain's CDR3 is CASVPGTGTYGYTF. As DNA, the CDR3 is TGTGCCAGCGTCCCGGGGACAGGCACCTATGGCTACACCTTC.

This clonotype appeared a few times. The CDR3 DNA reads TGTGCCAGCAGGGACCGGGGCACCGGGGAGCTGTTTTTT. It codes for CASRDRGTGELFF. V gene TRBV12-3 or TRBV12-4 combines with J gene TRBJ2-2; possibly TRBD2 for D (5 bases). CDR3 length: 13 residues. Deletions cut 6 bases from V and 4 bases from J, with 9 bases between.

This sequence joins TRBV2 and TRBJ2-3; no reliable D call. The CDR3 is made up of 14 amino acids. The germline CDR1 and CDR2 sequences are SNHLY and FYNNEI. The ends were cut back, 7 bases at V and 8 bases at J, with 19 bases in the middle. The CDR3 loop is CASNRAFRASTQYF. The CDR3 region has the DNA TGTGCCAGCAATCGGGCGTTTCGGGCCAGTACGCAGTATTTT.

The chain has TRBV7-8 and TRBJ2-3, with D perhaps TRBD2 (5 bases). With 5 bases removed from V and 0 bases from J, the gap between germline ends came to 24 bases. The germline CDR1 and CDR2 sequences are SGHVS and FQNEAQ. This CDR3 has 19 amino acids. The CDR3 loop reads CASSLVRGPQLSSTDTQYF. DNA of the CDR3: TGTGCCAGCAGCCTCGTTCGGGGTCCCCAGCTCTCTAGCACAGATACGCAGTATTTT.

The V call is TRBV12-3 or TRBV12-4, the J call TRBJ2-7; 12 bases map to TRBD2. V shed 2 bases, J shed 7 bases, and the junction held 9 bases outside the gene matches. This CDR3 region has 16 residues. CDR3 in amino acids: CASSLWASGRAREQYF. The CDR3 DNA reads TGTGCCAGCAGTTTATGGGCTAGCGGGAGGGCGAGGGAGCAGTACTTC.

The rearrangement joins TRBV11-2 to TRBJ2-2; tentatively, D is TRBD2 (5 bases). The CDR3 is made up of 11 amino acids. V shed 5 bases and J shed 13 bases, with 11 bases lying between them. CDR1 SGHAT and CDR2 FQNNGV come from the germline V gene. The CDR3 DNA reads TGTGCCAGCAGCGATTCTGGGAGGCTGTTTTTT. Its protein is CASSDSGRLFF.

J is TRBJ2-7 and V is TRBV6-1; tentatively, D is TRBD1 (6 bases). Deletions cut 4 bases from V and 5 bases from J, with 21 bases between. Germline CDR1 and CDR2: MNHNS and SASEGT. There are 16 residues in the CDR3. The CDR3 region has the DNA TGTGCCAGCAGTGGAAGTCGTACGGGACATAGAAACGAGCAGTACTTC. This codes for CASSGSRTGHRNEQYF.

This clonotype has a handful of counts. V is TRBV18 and J is TRBJ1-4; maybe TRBD1 (6 bases). Germline values: CDR1 KGHSH, CDR2 LQKENI. The CDR3 runs to 16 residues. Trimming pared 3 bases from V and 2 bases from J, leaving 13 bases between. This CDR3 is CASSPVGGLTNEKLFF. The CDR3 region has the DNA TGTGCCAGCTCACCGGTCGGGGGGCTGACTAATGAAAAACTGTTTTTT. Filled out from reference TRBV18 and TRBJ1-4, the complete variable domain reads NAGVMQNPRHLVRRRGQEARLRCSPMKGHSHVYWYRQLPEEGLKFMVYLQKENIIDESGMPKERFSAEFPKEGPSILRIQQVVRGDSAAYFCASSPVGGLTNEKLFFGSGTQLSVL.

This clonotype was counted between two and nine times. The genes are TRBV20-1 and TRBJ1-2; tentatively, D is TRBD1 (6 bases). The CDR3 has 15 amino acids. Germline V gives CDR1 DFQATT, CDR2 SNEGSKA (reference sequence). The ends were cut back, 6 bases at V and 2 bases at J, with 19 bases in the middle. This CDR3 reads CSARQFETGNYGYTF. In nucleotides, the CDR3 is TGCAGTGCCAGACAATTTGAGACAGGCAACTATGGCTACACCTTC.

This clonotype was picked up a small number of times. The chain links TRBV12-3 or TRBV12-4 to TRBJ2-2, with D maybe TRBD1 (5 bases). V dropped 7 bases and J dropped 0 bases, with 12 bases sitting between them. CDR3 length: 15 amino acids. CDR3 protein: CASNSYRSNTGELFF. The CDR3 DNA reads as TGTGCCAGCAATTCCTACAGGTCGAACACCGGGGAGCTGTTTTTT.

This clonotype has at least ten counts. The rearrangement links TRBV27 to TRBJ1-4; no firm D call. Germline V CDR1 and CDR2: MNHEY, SMNVEV (reference sequence). The V and J ends lost 0 bases and 8 bases respectively, with 13 bases between them. The CDR3 has 15 residues. CDR3 DNA sequence: TGTGCCAGCAGTTTATCAAGCCCTTTGGGGGAAAAACTGTTTTTT. Translated: CASSLSSPLGEKLFF.

This clonotype was observed a few times. The rearrangement uses TRBV29-1 and TRBJ2-3; D unclear. V lost 5 bases and J lost 0, with 12 bases in between. The CDR3 is 14 residues long. CDR1 and CDR2 (germline): SQVTM, ANQGSEA. The CDR3 region has the DNA TGCAGCGTTCGGAAAAGATCTAGCACAGATACGCAGTATTTT. This gives the protein CSVRKRSSTDTQYF.

The gene calls are TRBV27 and TRBJ2-1; D is uncertain. The V gene's germline CDR1 is MNHEY and CDR2 SMNVEV (reference sequence). CDR3 length equals 13 residues. V shed 5 bases and J shed 6 bases, with 11 bases lying between them. CDR3 in DNA: TGTGCCAGCAGTACCCTACCGGTCAATGAGCAGTTCTTC. Amino acid sequence: CASSTLPVNEQFF.

The table lists this clonotype with a few counts. The chain is built from TRBV7-9 and TRBJ2-5; 7 nucleotides agree with TRBD1. The CDR3 runs 17 residues. Germline CDR1 reads SEHNR; CDR2 reads FQNEAQ (reference sequence). Losses at the gene ends were 6 bases for V and 4 bases for J; bases not matched to a gene: 17. The CDR3, as DNA: TGTGCCAGCAGAAACGGGACAGCAGACAACCGGGGAGAGACCCAGTACTTC. Protein sequence: CASRNGTADNRGETQYF.

This clonotype was observed a few times. This chain uses TRBV7-2 with TRBJ2-7; TRBD2 agrees at 9 bases. The CDR3 contains 15 residues. V shed 5 bases and J 3 bases; nucleotides not matched to a gene: 8. CDR1 SGHTA and CDR2 FQGNSA come from the germline V gene. CDR3 residues: CASSKGASGDYEQYF. The CDR3 coding sequence is TGTGCCAGCAGCAAAGGGGCTAGCGGGGACTACGAGCAGTACTTC.